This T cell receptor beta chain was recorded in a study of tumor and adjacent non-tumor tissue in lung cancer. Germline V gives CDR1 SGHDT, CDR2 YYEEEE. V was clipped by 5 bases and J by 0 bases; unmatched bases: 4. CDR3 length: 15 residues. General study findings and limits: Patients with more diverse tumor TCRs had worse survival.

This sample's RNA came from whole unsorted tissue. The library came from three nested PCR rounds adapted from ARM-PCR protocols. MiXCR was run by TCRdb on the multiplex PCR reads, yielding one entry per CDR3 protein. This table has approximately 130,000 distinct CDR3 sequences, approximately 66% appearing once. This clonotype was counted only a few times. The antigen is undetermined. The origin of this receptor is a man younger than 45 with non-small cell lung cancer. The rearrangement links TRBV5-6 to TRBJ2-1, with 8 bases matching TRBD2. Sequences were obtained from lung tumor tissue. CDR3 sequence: CASRQRGSSYNEQFF. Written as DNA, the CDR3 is TGTGCCAGCAGACAGCGGGGGAGCTCCTACAATGAGCAGTTCTTC.